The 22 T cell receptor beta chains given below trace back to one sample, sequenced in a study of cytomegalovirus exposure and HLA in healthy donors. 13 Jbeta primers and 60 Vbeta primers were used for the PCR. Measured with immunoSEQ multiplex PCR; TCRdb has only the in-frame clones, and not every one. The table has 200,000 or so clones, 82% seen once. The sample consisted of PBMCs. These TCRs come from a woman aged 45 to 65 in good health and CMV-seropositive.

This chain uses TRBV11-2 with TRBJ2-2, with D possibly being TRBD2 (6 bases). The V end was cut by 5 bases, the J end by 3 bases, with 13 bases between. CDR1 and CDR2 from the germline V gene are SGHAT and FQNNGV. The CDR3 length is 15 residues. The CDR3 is CASSHRGGDTGELFF. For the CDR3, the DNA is TGTGCCAGCAGCCATCGGGGCGGGGACACCGGGGAGCTGTTTTTT.

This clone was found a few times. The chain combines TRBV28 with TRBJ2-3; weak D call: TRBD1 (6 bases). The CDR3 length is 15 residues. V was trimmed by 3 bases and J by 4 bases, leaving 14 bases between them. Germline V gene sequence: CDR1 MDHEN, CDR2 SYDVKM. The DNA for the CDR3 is TGTGCCAGCAGTTTGGAAGGACAGTCAGCAGATACGCAGTATTTT. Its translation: CASSLEGQSADTQYF.

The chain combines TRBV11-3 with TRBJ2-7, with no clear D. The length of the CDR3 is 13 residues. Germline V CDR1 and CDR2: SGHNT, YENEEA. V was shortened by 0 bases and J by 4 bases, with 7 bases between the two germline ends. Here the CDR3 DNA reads TGTGCCAGCAGCTTAGATCAGTCATACGAGCAGTACTTC. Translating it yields CASSLDQSYEQYF.

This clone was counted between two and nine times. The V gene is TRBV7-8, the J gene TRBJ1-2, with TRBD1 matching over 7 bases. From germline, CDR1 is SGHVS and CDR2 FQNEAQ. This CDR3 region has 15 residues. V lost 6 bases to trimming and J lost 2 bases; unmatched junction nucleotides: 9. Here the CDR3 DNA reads TGTGCCAGCAGATTTACAGGGGAAAGGAACTATGGCTACACCTTC. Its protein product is CASRFTGERNYGYTF. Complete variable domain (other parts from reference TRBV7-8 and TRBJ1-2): GAGVSQSPRYKVAKRGQDVALRCDPISGHVSLFWYQQALGQGPEFLTYFQNEAQLDKSGLPSDRFFAERPEGSVSTLKIQRTQQEDSAVYLCASRFTGERNYGYTFGSGTRLTVV.

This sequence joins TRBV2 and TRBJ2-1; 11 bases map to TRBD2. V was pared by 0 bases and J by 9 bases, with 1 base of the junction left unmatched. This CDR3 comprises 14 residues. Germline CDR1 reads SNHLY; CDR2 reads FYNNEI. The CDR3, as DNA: TGTGCCAGCAGTGAAGCCGGACTAGCGGGTGAGCAGTTCTTC. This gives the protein CASSEAGLAGEQFF. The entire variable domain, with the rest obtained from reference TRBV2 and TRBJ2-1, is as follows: EPEVTQTPSHQVTQMGQEVILRCVPISNHLYFYWYRQILGQKVEFLVSFYNNEISEKSEIFDDQFSVERPDGSNFTLKIRSTKLEDSAMYFCASSEAGLAGEQFFGPGTRLTVL.

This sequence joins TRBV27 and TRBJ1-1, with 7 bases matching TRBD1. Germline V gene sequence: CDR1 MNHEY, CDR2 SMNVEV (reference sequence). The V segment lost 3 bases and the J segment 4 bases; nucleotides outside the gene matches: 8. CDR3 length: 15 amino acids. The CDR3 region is CASSFSRTGGTEAFF. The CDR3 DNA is TGTGCCAGCAGTTTTTCTAGGACAGGCGGCACTGAAGCTTTCTTT.

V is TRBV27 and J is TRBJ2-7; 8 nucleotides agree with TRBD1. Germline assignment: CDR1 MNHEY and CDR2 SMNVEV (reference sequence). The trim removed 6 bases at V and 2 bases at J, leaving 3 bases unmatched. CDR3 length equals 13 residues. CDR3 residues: CASSYRGTYEQYF. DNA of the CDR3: TGTGCCAGCAGCTACAGGGGGACCTACGAGCAGTACTTC.

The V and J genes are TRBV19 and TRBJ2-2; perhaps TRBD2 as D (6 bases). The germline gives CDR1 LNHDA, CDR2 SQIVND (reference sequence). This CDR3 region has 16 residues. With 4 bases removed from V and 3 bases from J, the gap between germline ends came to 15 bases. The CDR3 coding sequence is TGTGCCAGTAGTAGAGAGCGGGCCCTCGACACCGGGGAGCTGTTTTTT. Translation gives CASSRERALDTGELFF.

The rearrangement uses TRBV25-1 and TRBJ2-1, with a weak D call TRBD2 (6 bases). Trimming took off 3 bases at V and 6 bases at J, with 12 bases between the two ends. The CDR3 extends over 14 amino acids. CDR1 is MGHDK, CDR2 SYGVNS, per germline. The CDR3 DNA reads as TGTGCCAGCAGTGAGGGCGGGACGCGCAATGAGCAGTTCTTC. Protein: CASSEGGTRNEQFF.

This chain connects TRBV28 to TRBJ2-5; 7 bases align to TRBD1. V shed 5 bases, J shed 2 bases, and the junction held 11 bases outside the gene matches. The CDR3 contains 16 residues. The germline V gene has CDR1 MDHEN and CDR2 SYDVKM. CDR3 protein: CASSRPGTVRQETQYF. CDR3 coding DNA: TGTGCCAGCAGTCGACCAGGGACAGTCAGACAAGAGACCCAGTACTTC.

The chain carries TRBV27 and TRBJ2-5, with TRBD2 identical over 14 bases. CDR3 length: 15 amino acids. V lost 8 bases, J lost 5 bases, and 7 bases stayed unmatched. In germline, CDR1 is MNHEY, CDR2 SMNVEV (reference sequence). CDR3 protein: CASGGTSGSWETQYF. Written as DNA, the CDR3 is TGTGCCAGCGGGGGGACTAGCGGGAGTTGGGAGACCCAGTACTTC.

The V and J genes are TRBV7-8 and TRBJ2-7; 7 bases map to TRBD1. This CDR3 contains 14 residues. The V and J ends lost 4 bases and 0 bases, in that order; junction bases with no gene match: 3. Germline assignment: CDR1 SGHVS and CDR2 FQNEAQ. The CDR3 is CASSYGTDSYEQYF. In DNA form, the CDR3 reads TGTGCCAGCAGCTACGGGACAGACTCCTACGAGCAGTACTTC.

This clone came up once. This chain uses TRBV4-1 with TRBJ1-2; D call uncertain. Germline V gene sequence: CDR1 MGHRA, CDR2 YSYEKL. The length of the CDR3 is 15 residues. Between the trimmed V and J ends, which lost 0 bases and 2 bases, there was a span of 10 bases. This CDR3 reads CASSQDEGGNYGYTF. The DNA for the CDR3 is TGCGCCAGCAGCCAAGATGAGGGCGGGAACTATGGCTACACCTTC.

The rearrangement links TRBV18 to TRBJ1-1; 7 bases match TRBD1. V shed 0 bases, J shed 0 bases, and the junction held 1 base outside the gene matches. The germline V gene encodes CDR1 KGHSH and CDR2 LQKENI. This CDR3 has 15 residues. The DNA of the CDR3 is TGTGCCAGCTCACCACCGACAGGGATGAACACTGAAGCTTTCTTT. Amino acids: CASSPPTGMNTEAFF.

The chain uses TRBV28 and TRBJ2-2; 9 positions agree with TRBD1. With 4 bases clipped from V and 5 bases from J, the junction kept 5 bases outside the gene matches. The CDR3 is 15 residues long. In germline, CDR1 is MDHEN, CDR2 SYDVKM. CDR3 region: CASSWGQGRTGELFF. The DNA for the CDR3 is TGTGCCAGCAGTTGGGGACAGGGTCGGACCGGGGAGCTGTTTTTT.

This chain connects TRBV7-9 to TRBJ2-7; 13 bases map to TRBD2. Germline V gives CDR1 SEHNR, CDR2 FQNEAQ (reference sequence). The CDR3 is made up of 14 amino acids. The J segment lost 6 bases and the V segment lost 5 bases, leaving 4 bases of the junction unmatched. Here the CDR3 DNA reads TGTGCCAGCAGCCACGGGACTAGCGGGACCGAGCAGTACTTC. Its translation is CASSHGTSGTEQYF.

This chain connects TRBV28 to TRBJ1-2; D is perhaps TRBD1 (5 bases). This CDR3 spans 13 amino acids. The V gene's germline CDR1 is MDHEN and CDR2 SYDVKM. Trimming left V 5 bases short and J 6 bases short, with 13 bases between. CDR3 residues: CASSPQGRNGYTF. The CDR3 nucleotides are TGTGCCAGCAGTCCCCAGGGAAGAAATGGCTACACCTTC.

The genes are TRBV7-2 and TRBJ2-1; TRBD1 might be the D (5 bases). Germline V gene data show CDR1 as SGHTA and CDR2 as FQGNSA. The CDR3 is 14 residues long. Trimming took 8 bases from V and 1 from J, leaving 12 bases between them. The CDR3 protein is CASGYRNSYNEQFF. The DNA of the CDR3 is TGTGCCAGCGGATACAGGAATTCCTACAATGAGCAGTTCTTC.

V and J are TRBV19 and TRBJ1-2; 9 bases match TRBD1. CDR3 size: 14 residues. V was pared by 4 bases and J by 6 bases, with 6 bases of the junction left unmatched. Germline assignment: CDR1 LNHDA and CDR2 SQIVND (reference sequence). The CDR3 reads CASSRDRVGDGYTF. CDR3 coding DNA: TGTGCCAGTAGTAGGGACAGGGTAGGGGATGGCTACACCTTC.

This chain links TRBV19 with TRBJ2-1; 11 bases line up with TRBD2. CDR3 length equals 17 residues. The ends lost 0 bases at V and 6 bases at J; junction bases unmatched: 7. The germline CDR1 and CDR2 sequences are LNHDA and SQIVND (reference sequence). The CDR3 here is CASSIDHSGRGTNEQFF. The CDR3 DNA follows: TGTGCCAGTAGTATAGATCATAGCGGGAGGGGGACCAATGAGCAGTTCTTC. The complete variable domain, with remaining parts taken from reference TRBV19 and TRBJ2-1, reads DGGITQSPKYLFRKEGQNVTLSCEQNLNHDAMYWYRQDPGQGLRLIYYSQIVNDFQKGDIAEGYSVSREKKESFPLTVTSAQKNPTAFYLCASSIDHSGRGTNEQFFGPGTRLTVL.

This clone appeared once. Here the CDR3 DNA reads TGTGCCAGCAGCCACCCGGGGGAACTGGCTGGAAACACCATATATTTT. Its protein product is CASSHPGELAGNTIYF. V and J are TRBV11-2 and TRBJ1-3; D is possibly TRBD1 (5 bases). The V end was cut by 5 bases, the J end by 2 bases, with 16 bases between. The CDR3 has 16 residues. Germline V CDR1 and CDR2: SGHAT, FQNNGV.

This CDR3 is CASSYVGQTYEQYF. The DNA of the CDR3 is TGTGCCAGCAGTTACGTGGGACAGACCTACGAGCAGTACTTC. The chain is built from TRBV6-5 and TRBJ2-7, with TRBD1 matching over 7 bases. CDR1 is MNHEY and CDR2 is SVGAGI in the germline V gene. This CDR3 spans 14 amino acids. With 2 bases clipped from V and 2 bases from J, the junction kept 3 bases outside the gene matches.